The clone carrying this T cell receptor beta chain was seen more than once but under ten times. Its antigen is unknown. The CDR3 is made up of 11 amino acids. Germline loops: CDR1 SQVTM, CDR2 ANQGSEA. Trimming pared 5 bases from V and 4 bases from J, leaving 8 bases between. Researchers tagged individual cDNA molecules with unique molecular identifiers. A single record per CDR3 protein comes from TCRdb applying MiXCR to the 5' RACE reads. The sample yields fewer than 60,000 distinct CDR3 sequences, about 10% seen once. These data belong to a study of early T cells in non-severe SARS-CoV-2 infection. Study-wide context: The chains were unpaired, and the sequenced material was bulk RNA from unsorted whole blood. Study conclusions and caveats: VDJdb matching favored anti-spike CD8 responses, missing private and CD4 specificities.

Sequences were obtained from whole blood. The chain links TRBV29-1 to TRBJ1-1, with D unclear. This receptor was identified in an adult who was a healthcare worker with PCR-confirmed SARS-CoV-2 infection or an uninfected control (not recorded which). The CDR3, as DNA: TGCAGCGTTAAACGGGGCACTGAAGCTTTCTTT. Its translation is CSVKRGTEAFF.